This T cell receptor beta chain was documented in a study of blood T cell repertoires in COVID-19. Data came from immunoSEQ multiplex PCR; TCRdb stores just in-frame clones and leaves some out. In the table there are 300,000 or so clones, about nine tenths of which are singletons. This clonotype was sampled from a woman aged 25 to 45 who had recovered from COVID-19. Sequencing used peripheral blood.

CDR3 loop: CASNGQGARGYTF. DNA of the CDR3: TGTGCCAGCAATGGACAGGGGGCGCGGGGCTACACCTTC. The rearrangement uses TRBV28 and TRBJ1-2; TRBD1 agrees at 11 bases. J lost 8 bases, V lost 7 bases, and 6 bases had no gene match. Germline V gives CDR1 MDHEN, CDR2 SYDVKM. CDR3 size: 13 residues.